The 22 T cell receptor beta chains below come from one sample, sequenced in a study of CD8 T cells in Susac syndrome. An amount of RNA that ranged from roughly 0.45 to 1 ug was reverse transcribed with random hexamers. TCRdb passed the immunoSEQ multiplex PCR reads through MiXCR, listing each CDR3 protein once. The sample records some 160,000 distinct CDR3 sequences, 85% to 95% being singletons. The sequenced sample was CD4+ T cells from PBMCs. These receptors came from a human donor with Susac syndrome.

The chain uses TRBV6-1 and TRBJ1-5; D is perhaps TRBD1 (6 bases). The CDR3 covers 14 residues. Germline values: CDR1 MNHNS, CDR2 SASEGT. Trimming took 6 bases from V and 0 from J, leaving 9 bases between them. The CDR3 reads CASSRGYSNQPQHF. CDR3 nucleotides: TGTGCCAGCAGCAGGGGATATAGCAATCAGCCCCAGCATTTT.

This chain links TRBV6-1 with TRBJ1-5, with D unclear. Trimming cost V 4 bases and J 2 bases, with 9 bases left between them. CDR1 is MNHNS, CDR2 SASEGT, per germline. The CDR3 covers 14 residues. CDR3 protein: CASSAVDGNQPQHF. CDR3 in DNA: TGTGCCAGCAGTGCGGTGGATGGCAATCAGCCCCAGCATTTT.

The chain carries TRBV7-8 and TRBJ2-7; perhaps TRBD2 as D (6 bases). Trimming took 6 bases from V and 7 from J, leaving 22 bases between them. The CDR3 has 15 amino acids. Per germline, CDR1 SGHVS and CDR2 FQNEAQ. The DNA for the CDR3 is TGTGCCAGCAGGGCGACCTCGGGGACTCCAGTGGAGCAGTACTTC. This gives the protein CASRATSGTPVEQYF.

The chain employs TRBV20-1 and TRBJ2-7; 9 positions agree with TRBD1. V shed 6 bases and J 5 bases; nucleotides not matched to a gene: 8. The CDR3 extends over 13 amino acids. Looked up from germline, CDR1 is DFQATT and CDR2 is SNEGSKA (reference sequence). The CDR3: CSAPRTGDDEQYF. CDR3 bases: TGCAGTGCCCCCCGGACAGGGGACGACGAGCAGTACTTC.

In DNA, the CDR3 is TGTGCCAGCAGGGTCTCAGGGGACCTCAATTCACCCCTCCACTTT. It specifies CASRVSGDLNSPLHF. The genes are TRBV25-1 and TRBJ1-6; a weak D match, TRBD1 (6 bases). The CDR3 loop spans 15 amino acids. The V gene's germline CDR1 is MGHDK and CDR2 SYGVNS. V gave up 6 bases and J gave up 7 bases, with 16 bases separating them.

The CDR3 region has the DNA TGTGCCAGCAGCGGGGCGGAGGGGGCTTTCTTT. This codes for CASSGAEGAFF. The genes are TRBV4-2 and TRBJ1-1, with D possibly being TRBD1 (5 bases). CDR3 length: 11 residues. Germline CDR1 and CDR2: LGHNA and YNFKEQ. V was trimmed by 5 bases and J by 11 bases, leaving 12 bases between them.

This clonotype came up once. The chain joins TRBV5-1 to TRBJ1-3; D not certain. The germline V gene has CDR1 SGHRS and CDR2 YFSETQ. CDR3 length equals 15 residues. Trimming removed 0 bases at V and 3 bases at J, with 10 bases between. The CDR3 here is CASSLEGTNGNTIYF. CDR3 nucleotides: TGCGCCAGCAGCTTGGAGGGAACAAATGGAAACACCATATATTTT.

The chain uses TRBV14 and TRBJ1-1; no definite D call. The CDR3 sequence is 12 residues long. Trimming cost V 4 bases and J 7 bases, with 10 bases left between them. CDR1 SGHDN and CDR2 FVKESK come from the germline V gene. CDR3 sequence reads: CASSLGGLEAFF. CDR3 DNA: TGTGCCAGCAGCCTGGGTGGGCTTGAAGCTTTCTTT.

The chain's CDR3 is CATSDPGTSGGQETQYF. The CDR3 region has the DNA TGTGCCACCAGTGATCCTGGGACTAGCGGGGGCCAAGAGACCCAGTACTTC. The chain has TRBV24-1 and TRBJ2-5, with 14 bases that match TRBD2. The CDR3 totals 17 residues. Trimming cost V 3 bases and J 1 base; bases outside gene matches: 3. Germline V lookup: CDR1 KGHDR, CDR2 SFDVKD.

The CDR3 DNA is TGTGCCAGCTCTTCCTCAGAGGTCCCCTACGAGCAGTACTTC. This codes for CASSSSEVPYEQYF. The chain employs TRBV18 and TRBJ2-7; D gene unclear. The V and J ends lost 6 bases and 2 bases respectively, with 14 bases between them. Germline CDR1 and CDR2: KGHSH and LQKENI. The CDR3 runs 14 residues.

This chain joins TRBV4-3 and TRBJ2-5; D ambiguous. The germline gives CDR1 LGHNA, CDR2 YSLEER. With 0 bases removed from V and 5 bases from J, the gap between germline ends came to 10 bases. The CDR3 sequence is 14 residues long. As DNA, the CDR3 is TGCGCCAGCAGCCAAGATAGGGTTGGGGAGACCCAGTACTTC. It codes for CASSQDRVGETQYF.

The genes are TRBV12-3 or TRBV12-4 and TRBJ2-1; 8 bases align to TRBD2. Trimming removed 1 base from V and 7 bases from J; junction bases left unmatched: 9. The CDR3 is 16 amino acids. CDR3 in DNA: TGTGCCAGCAGTTTAGATCTCGGGGGGGCGCGGAATGAGCAGTTCTTC. Encoded protein: CASSLDLGGARNEQFF.

The rearrangement links TRBV15 to TRBJ2-2, with D perhaps TRBD1 (6 bases). The CDR3 length is 17 residues. Looked up from germline, CDR1 is LNHNV and CDR2 is YYDKDF (reference sequence). With 1 base removed from V and 6 bases from J, the gap between germline ends came to 18 bases. The CDR3 nucleotides are TGTGCCACCAGCAGAGGGTTGGGGAAACAGGGTGCCGGGGAGCTGTTTTTT. Residues: CATSRGLGKQGAGELFF.

The chain uses TRBV6-5 and TRBJ1-6; the D is unclear. CDR3 length: 19 residues. The germline gives CDR1 MNHEY, CDR2 SVGAGI. V was pared by 2 bases and J by 0 bases, with 17 bases between. The CDR3 loop reads CASSYQRLRASSYNSPLHF. CDR3 DNA: TGTGCCAGCAGTTACCAACGCCTGAGGGCGAGCTCCTATAATTCACCCCTCCACTTT.

This chain connects TRBV29-1 to TRBJ1-5, with D unresolved. In germline, CDR1 is SQVTM, CDR2 ANQGSEA. The CDR3 has 11 residues. Trimming cost V 4 bases and J 4 bases, with 5 bases left between them. Written as DNA, the CDR3 is TGCAGCGTTGGGGGAAATCAGCCCCAGCATTTT. Amino acid sequence: CSVGGNQPQHF.

This clonotype was picked up one time. This chain connects TRBV18 to TRBJ2-7; the D gene could be TRBD1 or TRBD2 (5 bases each). The CDR3 has 13 residues. The germline V and J ends were trimmed by 3 bases and 8 bases, with 14 bases remaining between them. From germline, CDR1 is KGHSH and CDR2 LQKENI. The CDR3 region has the DNA TGTGCCAGCTCACCCCGGGACGAGACGCAGCAGTACTTC. This sequence encodes CASSPRDETQQYF.

The chain couples TRBV7-8 to TRBJ1-3; D possibly corresponds to TRBD1 (6 bases). The CDR3 consists of 14 residues. V was pared by 5 bases and J by 0 bases, with 8 bases between. CDR1 and CDR2 (germline): SGHVS, FQNEAQ. CDR3 region: CASSRQASGNTIYF. In DNA form, the CDR3 reads TGTGCCAGCAGCCGACAGGCCTCTGGAAACACCATATATTTT.

The chain joins TRBV20-1 to TRBJ1-1, with D hard to call. This CDR3 spans 11 amino acids. Looked up from germline, CDR1 is DFQATT and CDR2 is SNEGSKA (reference sequence). Trimming took 3 bases from V and 3 from J, leaving 5 bases between them. CDR3 bases: TGCAGTGCTAGTAAGGACACTGAAGCTTTCTTT. It is translated as CSASKDTEAFF.

This clonotype was observed at least ten times. The chain uses TRBV7-2 and TRBJ1-6; no firm D call. The CDR3 has 13 residues. Germline V gene sequence: CDR1 SGHTA, CDR2 FQGNSA. V was clipped by 5 bases and J by 6 bases, with 8 bases between them. As DNA, the CDR3 is TGTGCCAGCAGCCTCGGCAGTAATTCACCCCTCCACTTT. Translated, it gives CASSLGSNSPLHF.

V usage is TRBV4-1 and J usage is TRBJ2-7, with 8 bases matching TRBD2. Trimming cost V 0 bases and J 7 bases; bases outside gene matches: 11. The germline V gene encodes CDR1 MGHRA and CDR2 YSYEKL. The CDR3 runs to 16 residues. In DNA, the CDR3 is TGCGCCAGCAGCCAAGAAAAGCGGGGGCCGGCGGGGGAGCAGTACTTC. It codes for CASSQEKRGPAGEQYF.

The table lists this clonotype with a count of one. V gene TRBV9 combines with J gene TRBJ1-6; D is unresolved. Germline assignment: CDR1 SGDLS and CDR2 YYNGEE. CDR3 length equals 18 residues. Trimming stripped 4 bases from V and 0 bases from J, with 17 bases between. This CDR3 reads CASSLTPLGGSYNSPLHF. The CDR3 nucleotides are TGTGCCAGCAGCCTCACTCCCCTTGGTGGCTCCTATAATTCACCCCTCCACTTT.

The CDR3, as DNA: TGTGCCAGCAGCCTAAGTTCACAGGGGGTGTACGAGCAGTACTTC. Its translation: CASSLSSQGVYEQYF. This chain links TRBV4-2 with TRBJ2-7, with 8 positions matching TRBD1. The trim removed 4 bases at V and 4 bases at J, leaving 9 bases unmatched. This CDR3 is built from 15 residues. Germline loops: CDR1 LGHNA, CDR2 YNFKEQ.